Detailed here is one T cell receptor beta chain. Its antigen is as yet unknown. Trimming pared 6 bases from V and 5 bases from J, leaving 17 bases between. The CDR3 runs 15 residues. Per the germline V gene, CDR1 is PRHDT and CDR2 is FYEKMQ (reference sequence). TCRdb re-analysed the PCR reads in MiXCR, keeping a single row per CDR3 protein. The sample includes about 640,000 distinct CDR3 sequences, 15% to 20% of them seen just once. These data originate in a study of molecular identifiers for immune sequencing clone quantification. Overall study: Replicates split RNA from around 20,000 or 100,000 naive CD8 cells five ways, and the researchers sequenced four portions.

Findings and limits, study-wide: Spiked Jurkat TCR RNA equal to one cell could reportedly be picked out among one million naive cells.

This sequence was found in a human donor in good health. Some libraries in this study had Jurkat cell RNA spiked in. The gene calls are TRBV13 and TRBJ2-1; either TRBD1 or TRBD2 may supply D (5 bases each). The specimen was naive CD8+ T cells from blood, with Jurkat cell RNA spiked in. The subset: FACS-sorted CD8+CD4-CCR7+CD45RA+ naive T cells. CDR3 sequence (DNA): TGTGCCAGCAGTCCGGGACCGAGCTCTCACAATGAGCAGTTCTTC. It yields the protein CASSPGPSSHNEQFF.